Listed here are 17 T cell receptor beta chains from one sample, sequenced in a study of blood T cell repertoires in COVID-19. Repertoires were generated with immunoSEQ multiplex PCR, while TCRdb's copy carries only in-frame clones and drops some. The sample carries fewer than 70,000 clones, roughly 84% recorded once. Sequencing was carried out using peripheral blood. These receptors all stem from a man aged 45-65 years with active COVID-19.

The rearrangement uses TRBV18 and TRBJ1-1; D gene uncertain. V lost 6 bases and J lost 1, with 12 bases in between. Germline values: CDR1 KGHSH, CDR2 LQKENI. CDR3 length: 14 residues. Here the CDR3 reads CASSPDLTNTEAFF. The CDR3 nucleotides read TGTGCCAGCTCCCCTGACTTGACGAACACTGAAGCTTTCTTT.

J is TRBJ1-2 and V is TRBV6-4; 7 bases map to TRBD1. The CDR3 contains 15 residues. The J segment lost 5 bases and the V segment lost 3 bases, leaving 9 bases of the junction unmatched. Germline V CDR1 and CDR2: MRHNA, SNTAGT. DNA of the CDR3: TGTGCCAGCAGTGAGAAATCACAGGGGCATTATGGCTACACCTTC. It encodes CASSEKSQGHYGYTF.

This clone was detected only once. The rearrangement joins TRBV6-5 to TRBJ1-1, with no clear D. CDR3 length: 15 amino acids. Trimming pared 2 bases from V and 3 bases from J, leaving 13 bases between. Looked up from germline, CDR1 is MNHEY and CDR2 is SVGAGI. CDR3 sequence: CASSYRPGAHTEAFF. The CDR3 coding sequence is TGTGCCAGCAGTTACCGGCCGGGAGCGCACACTGAAGCTTTCTTT.

The chain's CDR3 is CASSFAGVYGYTF. For the CDR3, the DNA is TGTGCCAGCAGCTTTGCAGGGGTTTATGGCTACACCTTC. The chain recombines TRBV7-8 with TRBJ1-2; the D gene is possibly TRBD1 (6 bases). The length of the CDR3 is 13 residues. Trimming removed 3 bases at V and 5 bases at J, with 10 bases between. CDR1 is SGHVS, CDR2 FQNEAQ, per germline. The complete variable domain, with remaining parts taken from reference TRBV7-8 and TRBJ1-2, reads GAGVSQSPRYKVAKRGQDVALRCDPISGHVSLFWYQQALGQGPEFLTYFQNEAQLDKSGLPSDRFFAERPEGSVSTLKIQRTQQEDSAVYLCASSFAGVYGYTFGSGTRLTVV.

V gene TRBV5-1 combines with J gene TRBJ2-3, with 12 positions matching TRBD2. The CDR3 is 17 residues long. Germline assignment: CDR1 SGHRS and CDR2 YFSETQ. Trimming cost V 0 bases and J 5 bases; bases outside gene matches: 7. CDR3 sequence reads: CASSLVASGGALDTQYF. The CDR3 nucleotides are TGCGCCAGCAGCTTGGTGGCTAGCGGGGGGGCCCTAGATACGCAGTATTTT.

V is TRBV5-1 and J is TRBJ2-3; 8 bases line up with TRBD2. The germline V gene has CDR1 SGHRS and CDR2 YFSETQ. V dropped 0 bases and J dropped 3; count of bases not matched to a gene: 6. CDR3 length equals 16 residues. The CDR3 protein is CASSLGERGPTDTQYF. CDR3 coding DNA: TGCGCCAGCAGCTTGGGGGAGCGGGGGCCAACAGATACGCAGTATTTT.

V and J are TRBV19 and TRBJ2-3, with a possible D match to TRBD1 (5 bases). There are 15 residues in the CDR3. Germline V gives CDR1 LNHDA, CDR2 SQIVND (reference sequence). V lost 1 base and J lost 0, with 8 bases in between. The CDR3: CASSIGRGSTDTQYF. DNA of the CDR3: TGTGCCAGTAGTATAGGTAGGGGTAGCACAGATACGCAGTATTTT. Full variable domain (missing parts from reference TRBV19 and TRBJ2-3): DGGITQSPKYLFRKEGQNVTLSCEQNLNHDAMYWYRQDPGQGLRLIYYSQIVNDFQKGDIAEGYSVSREKKESFPLTVTSAQKNPTAFYLCASSIGRGSTDTQYFGPGTRLTVL.

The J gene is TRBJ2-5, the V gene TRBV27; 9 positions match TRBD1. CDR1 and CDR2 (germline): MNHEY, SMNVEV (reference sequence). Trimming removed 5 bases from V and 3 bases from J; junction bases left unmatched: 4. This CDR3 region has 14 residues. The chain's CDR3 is CASSLQGAEETQYF. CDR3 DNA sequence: TGTGCCAGCAGTCTACAGGGGGCGGAAGAGACCCAGTACTTC.

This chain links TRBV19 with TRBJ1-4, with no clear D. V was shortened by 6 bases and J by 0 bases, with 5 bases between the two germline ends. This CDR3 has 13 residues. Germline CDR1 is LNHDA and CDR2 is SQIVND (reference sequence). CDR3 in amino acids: CASRFSTNEKLFF. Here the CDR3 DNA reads TGTGCCAGTAGATTCTCAACTAATGAAAAACTGTTTTTT.

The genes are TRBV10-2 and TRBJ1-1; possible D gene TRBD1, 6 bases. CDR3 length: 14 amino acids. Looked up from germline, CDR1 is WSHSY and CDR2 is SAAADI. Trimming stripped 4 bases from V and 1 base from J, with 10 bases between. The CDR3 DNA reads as TGCGCCAGCAGTGCGCTAGGGGGGAACACTGAAGCTTTCTTT. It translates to CASSALGGNTEAFF.

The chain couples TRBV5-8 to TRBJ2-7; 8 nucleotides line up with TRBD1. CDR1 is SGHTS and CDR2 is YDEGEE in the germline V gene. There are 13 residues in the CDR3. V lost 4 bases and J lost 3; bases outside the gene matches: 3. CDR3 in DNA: TGTGCCAGCAGCCGAGACAGGGGCTACGAGCAGTACTTC. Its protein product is CASSRDRGYEQYF.

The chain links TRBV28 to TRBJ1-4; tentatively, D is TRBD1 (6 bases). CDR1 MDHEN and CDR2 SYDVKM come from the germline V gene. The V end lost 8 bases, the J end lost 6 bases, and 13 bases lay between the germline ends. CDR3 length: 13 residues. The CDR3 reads CASWGGYDEKLFF. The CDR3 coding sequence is TGTGCCAGCTGGGGGGGCTATGATGAAAAACTGTTTTTT.

This CDR3 is CASSLGQIQGTQYF. The CDR3 DNA reads as TGTGCCAGCAGCTTGGGACAGATTCAGGGGACCCAGTACTTC. The chain has TRBV5-4 and TRBJ2-5; the D gene is possibly TRBD1 (5 bases). The CDR3 has 14 amino acids. Germline assignment: CDR1 SGHNT and CDR2 YYREEE (reference sequence). V was clipped by 0 bases and J by 7 bases, with 13 bases between them. Variable domain in full (rest from reference TRBV5-4 and TRBJ2-5): ETGVTQSPTHLIKTRGQQVTLRCSSQSGHNTVSWYQQALGQGPQFIFQYYREEENGRGNFPPRFSGLQFPNYSSELNVNALELDDSALYLCASSLGQIQGTQYFGPGTRLLVL.

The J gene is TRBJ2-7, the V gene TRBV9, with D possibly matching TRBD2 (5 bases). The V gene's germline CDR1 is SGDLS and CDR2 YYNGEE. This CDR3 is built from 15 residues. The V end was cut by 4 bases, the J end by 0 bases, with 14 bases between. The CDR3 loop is CASSPPGDSSYEQYF. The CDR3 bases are TGTGCCAGCAGCCCCCCCGGGGATAGCTCCTACGAGCAGTACTTC.

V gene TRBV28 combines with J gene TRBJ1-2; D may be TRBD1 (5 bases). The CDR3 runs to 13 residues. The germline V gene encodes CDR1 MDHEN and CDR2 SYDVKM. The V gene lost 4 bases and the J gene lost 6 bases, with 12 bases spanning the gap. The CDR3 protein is CASSYTAGHGYTF. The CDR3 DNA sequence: TGTGCCAGCAGTTACACTGCGGGGCATGGCTACACCTTC.

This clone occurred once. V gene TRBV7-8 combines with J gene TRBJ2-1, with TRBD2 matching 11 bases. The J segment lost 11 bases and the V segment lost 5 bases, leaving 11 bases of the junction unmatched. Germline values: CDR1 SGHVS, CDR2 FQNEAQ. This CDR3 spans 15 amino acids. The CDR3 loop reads CASSPTWLAGGKQFF. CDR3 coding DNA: TGTGCCAGCAGCCCAACGTGGCTAGCGGGGGGTAAGCAGTTCTTC.

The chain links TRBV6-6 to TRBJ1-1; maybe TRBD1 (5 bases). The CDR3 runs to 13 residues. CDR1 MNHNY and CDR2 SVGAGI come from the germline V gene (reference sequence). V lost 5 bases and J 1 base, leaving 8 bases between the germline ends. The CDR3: CASSGHQNTEAFF. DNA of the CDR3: TGTGCCAGCAGTGGACATCAGAACACTGAAGCTTTCTTT.